The sequence of this T cell receptor (beta chain) was determined in a study of blood T cell repertoires in COVID-19. On the study more broadly: COVID-19 samples collected from the United States, Italy and Spain covered acute and convalescent phases. PBMCs, B-cell-depleted T cells, or T cells were the source of the cDNA or gDNA that made up the material.

With 1 base removed from V and 1 base from J, the gap between germline ends came to 8 bases. The CDR3 is 15 amino acids. Germline CDR1 and CDR2: SGHRS and YFSETQ. Clinical histories supplied by participants themselves formed the basis of cohort assignment. As processed by the authors: Reference gene primer amplification gave estimated nucleated cell counts. Produced via immunoSEQ multiplex PCR; TCRdb's table is partial and in-frame only. V, J and clone size reflect that table, while D and trimming were determined from the DNA. Among under 300,000 clones, approximately 91% were seen once, and the ten largest hold about 2.3%.

Sequencing input: PBMCs or T cells enriched from blood (not recorded which). This chain links TRBV5-1 with TRBJ2-2, with a possible D match to TRBD1 (5 bases). The TCR sequence derives from a woman between 40 and 55 years old with acute COVID-19. In DNA, the CDR3 is TGCGCCAGCAGCTTGTATAGGGGGAACACCGGGGAGCTGTTTTTT. It codes for CASSLYRGNTGELFF.